Shown below are 15 T cell receptor beta chains from a single sample sequenced in a study of T cells in Graves' hyperthyroidism and ophthalmopathy. The investigators amplified TCR beta CDR3 regions from RNA transcripts. Carried out on the TCR CDR3, a first-round RT-PCR used the HTBI primer set. Using its own MiXCR run on the multiplex PCR reads, TCRdb lists one record per CDR3 protein. The table lists hundreds of thousands of distinct CDR3 sequences, roughly 45% of them singletons. Material for sequencing was peripheral blood or thyroid tissue (not recorded which). These receptor sequences come from an adult man with Graves' disease, either hyperthyroidism or ophthalmopathy (not recorded which).

This chain joins TRBV7-2 and TRBJ1-4; 10 bases are shared with TRBD1. The CDR3 totals 15 residues. Germline assignment: CDR1 SGHTA and CDR2 FQGNSA. J gave up 8 bases and V 8 bases, and 11 bases lay outside the gene matches. Here the CDR3 reads CASSLRRQGAEKLFF. The CDR3 DNA sequence: TGTGCCAGCTCACTACGGCGACAGGGGGCGGAAAAACTGTTTTTT.

This sequence joins TRBV20-1 and TRBJ1-3; D gene uncertain. Trimming took 0 bases from V and 0 from J, leaving 9 bases between them. This CDR3 is 15 amino acids long. CDR1 and CDR2 (germline): DFQATT, SNEGSKA (reference sequence). In DNA, the CDR3 is TGCAGTGCTAGAGATTACAGCTTCTCTGGAAACACCATATATTTT. Protein product: CSARDYSFSGNTIYF.

The rearrangement joins TRBV6-1 to TRBJ1-6; TRBD1 matches at 11 bases. Trimming took 5 bases from V and 9 from J; bases not matched to a gene: 6. The V gene's germline CDR1 is MNHNS and CDR2 SASEGT. The CDR3 sequence is 15 residues long. The CDR3 protein is CASSKGQGAFSPLHF. The CDR3 bases are TGTGCCAGCAGTAAAGGACAGGGGGCCTTTTCACCCCTCCACTTT.

The rearrangement joins TRBV10-1 to TRBJ1-2; 7 nucleotides match TRBD1. This CDR3 has 14 residues. The junction had 10 bases not matched to a gene; V was cut back by 4 bases and J by 8 bases. Germline CDR1 is WNHNN and CDR2 is SYGVQD (reference sequence). The CDR3 region has the DNA TGCGCCAGCAGTGCTGACAGGGACAAGGGAGGCTACACCTTC. The encoded protein is CASSADRDKGGYTF.

V gene TRBV14 combines with J gene TRBJ1-1; possible D gene TRBD1, 5 bases. The ends were cut back, 1 base at V and 3 bases at J, with 12 bases in the middle. The CDR3 sequence is 15 residues long. Germline V gene data show CDR1 as SGHDN and CDR2 as FVKESK. The CDR3 is CASSQGPRADTEAFF. The CDR3 DNA sequence: TGTGCCAGCAGCCAAGGCCCCAGGGCTGACACTGAAGCTTTCTTT.

V is TRBV20-1 and J is TRBJ1-5; D may be TRBD1 (6 bases). The CDR3 has 14 amino acids. Germline V gives CDR1 DFQATT, CDR2 SNEGSKA (reference sequence). V gave up 6 bases and J gave up 3 bases, with 15 bases separating them. The CDR3 nucleotides read TGCAGTGCCCCCTCAGGGGACTACAATCAGCCCCAGCATTTT. This codes for CSAPSGDYNQPQHF.

The chain uses TRBV6-6 and TRBJ1-2; D is uncertain. This CDR3 contains 13 residues. Trimming shortened V by 5 bases and J by 7 bases, and 14 bases separated the two germline ends. The germline CDR1 and CDR2 sequences are MNHNY and SVGAGI (reference sequence). In nucleotides, the CDR3 is TGTGCCAGCAGTGAGACACAGCGGGGTGGCTACACCTTC. It encodes CASSETQRGGYTF.

The V call is TRBV29-1, the J call TRBJ2-5; D is uncertain. CDR1 and CDR2 from the germline V gene are SQVTM and ANQGSEA. The CDR3 length is 10 residues. The ends were cut back, 8 bases at V and 4 bases at J, with 8 bases in the middle. The CDR3 region has the DNA TGCAGCTCCTCGGGAGAGACCCAGTACTTC. It encodes CSSSGETQYF. The full variable domain, completed using reference TRBV29-1 and TRBJ2-5, is SAVISQKPSRDICQRGTSLTIQCQVDSQVTMMFWYRQQPGQSLTLIATANQGSEATYESGFVIDKFPISRPNLTFSTLTVSNMSPEDSSIYLCSSSGETQYFGPGTRLLVL.

V and J are TRBV20-1 and TRBJ1-2; a possible D gene is TRBD1 (5 bases). Germline V gene lookup returns CDR1 DFQATT and CDR2 SNEGSKA (reference sequence). Between the trimmed V and J ends, which lost 3 bases and 6 bases, there was a span of 5 bases. This CDR3 has 10 amino acids. The CDR3 here is CSARGDGYTF. DNA of the CDR3: TGCAGTGCTAGGGGGGATGGCTACACCTTC.

This clonotype was counted at least ten times. The gene calls are TRBV2 and TRBJ1-2, with 7 bases that match TRBD1. V dropped 2 bases and J dropped 3; count of bases not matched to a gene: 12. Per germline, CDR1 SNHLY and CDR2 FYNNEI. This CDR3 is 17 amino acids long. The CDR3 DNA sequence: TGTGCCAGCAGTGAATCGGTGTACAGGGGAACACACTATGGCTACACCTTC. Its translation is CASSESVYRGTHYGYTF.

This clonotype has at least ten counts. This sequence joins TRBV2 and TRBJ1-2; the D is unclear. The CDR3 runs 13 residues. V shed 5 bases and J shed 4 bases, with 11 bases lying between them. The germline V gene encodes CDR1 SNHLY and CDR2 FYNNEI. This CDR3 reads CASSPEGRYGYTF. CDR3 DNA sequence: TGTGCCAGCAGTCCAGAAGGGCGCTATGGCTACACCTTC.

This clonotype was detected only once. At one of its ends the junction is not consistent with the germline gene, which may arise from a read error. V gene TRBV20-1 combines with J gene TRBJ2-2; D gene unclear. CDR1 is DFQATT, CDR2 SNEGSKA, per germline (reference sequence). CDR3 length: 14 amino acids. This CDR3 reads CSAREGPDTGELFF. CDR3 nucleotides: TGCAGTGCTCGAGAAGGCCCCGACACCGGGGAGCTGTTTTTT.

This clonotype occurred a few times. V and J are TRBV20-1 and TRBJ2-5, with D possibly TRBD2 on 6 matching bases. Germline V gene lookup returns CDR1 DFQATT and CDR2 SNEGSKA (reference sequence). The CDR3 is made up of 14 amino acids. With 6 bases removed from V and 4 bases from J, the gap between germline ends came to 18 bases. CDR3 sequence: CSATKGGEIETQYF. The CDR3 nucleotides read TGCAGTGCGACCAAGGGAGGTGAAATAGAGACCCAGTACTTC.

For this clonotype: A much larger clone differs from this one at a single base, so this may be a read error. The chain employs TRBV10-1 and TRBJ1-4, with D possibly matching TRBD1 (6 bases). This CDR3 is built from 13 residues. From germline, CDR1 is WNHNN and CDR2 SYGVQD (reference sequence). V was clipped by 8 bases and J by 6 bases, with 13 bases between them. CDR3 DNA sequence: TGCGCCAGCCGTGTAGCAGGGGATGAAAAACTGTTTTTT. Translated: CASRVAGDEKLFF.

This clonotype was counted many times. The chain joins TRBV6-5 to TRBJ1-1; no definite D call. This CDR3 has 13 residues. CDR1 and CDR2 from the germline V gene are MNHEY and SVGAGI. Trimming took off 8 bases at V and 0 bases at J, with 10 bases between the two ends. In DNA, the CDR3 is TGTGCCAGCCGAAGGAATATGAACACTGAAGCTTTCTTT. Protein sequence: CASRRNMNTEAFF.